These 23 T cell receptor beta chains were all obtained from the same sample, sequenced in a study of T cells in Graves' hyperthyroidism and ophthalmopathy. The source material, RNA transcripts, was used to amplify TCR beta CDR3 regions. First-round RT-PCR of the TCR CDR3 relied on the HTBI primer set. TCRdb called the multiplex PCR reads again in MiXCR, with one record for every CDR3 protein. The table has 300,000 to 400,000 distinct CDR3 sequences, roughly 18% seen once; the top ten hold about 53%. Sample: blood. The origin of the receptors is a woman aged 50 to 60 with Graves' hyperthyroidism.

The chain employs TRBV5-1 and TRBJ2-2; unclear D gene. The germline V and J ends were trimmed by 6 bases and 5 bases, with 8 bases remaining between them. CDR1 and CDR2 (germline): SGHRS, YFSETQ. CDR3 size: 12 residues. CDR3 region: CASNLRTGELFF. The CDR3 DNA reads TGCGCCAGCAACCTGAGGACCGGGGAGCTGTTTTTT.

The chain combines TRBV20-1 with TRBJ2-7; 8 bases map to TRBD2. CDR1 and CDR2 (germline): DFQATT, SNEGSKA (reference sequence). The CDR3 spans 16 residues. V lost 0 bases, J lost 0 bases, and 7 bases stayed unmatched. The CDR3: CSAREAASGSSYEQYF. The DNA of the CDR3 is TGCAGTGCTAGAGAAGCCGCCAGCGGGAGCTCCTACGAGCAGTACTTC.

The chain uses TRBV3-1 and TRBJ1-1; TRBD1 is a possible D gene (5 bases). The CDR3 has 14 residues. Trimming pared 4 bases from V and 3 bases from J, leaving 12 bases between. Germline V gene data show CDR1 as LGHDT and CDR2 as YNNKEL (reference sequence). The chain's CDR3 is CASSRARGDTEAFF. The CDR3 DNA is TGTGCCAGCAGCCGGGCGAGAGGGGACACTGAAGCTTTCTTT.

This clonotype was observed a handful of times. The genes are TRBV3-1 and TRBJ1-2, with D possibly being TRBD1 (6 bases). The CDR3 is 15 amino acids. Trimming stripped 4 bases from V and 5 bases from J, with 17 bases between. CDR1 and CDR2 from the germline V gene are LGHDT and YNNKEL (reference sequence). This CDR3 is CASSLVPGEVYGYTF. Here the CDR3 DNA reads TGTGCCAGCAGCCTTGTTCCAGGGGAGGTGTATGGCTACACCTTC.

This chain connects TRBV28 to TRBJ1-1, with D tentatively TRBD1 (5 bases). The V end was cut by 2 bases, the J end by 1 base, with 8 bases between. CDR3 length: 14 amino acids. CDR1 MDHEN and CDR2 SYDVKM come from the germline V gene. The CDR3, as DNA: TGTGCCAGCAGTTTAAACGGACAGAACACTGAAGCTTTCTTT. The encoded protein is CASSLNGQNTEAFF.

This clonotype was recorded at least ten times. This rearrangement joins TRBV7-8 to TRBJ1-4; TRBD1 agrees at 7 bases. From germline, CDR1 is SGHVS and CDR2 FQNEAQ. Trimming removed 5 bases from V and 8 bases from J; junction bases left unmatched: 11. This CDR3 region has 15 residues. The CDR3 nucleotides read TGTGCCAGCAGCCCCACAGGGGCAGTGAGGGAAAAACTGTTTTTT. This encodes CASSPTGAVREKLFF.

A remark on this clonotype: A much larger clone lies one base from this, so it may be a read error. This chain connects TRBV12-3 or TRBV12-4 to TRBJ1-1; 8 bases agree with TRBD1. CDR3 length: 12 residues. V was clipped by 8 bases and J by 8 bases; unmatched bases: 7. The CDR3 protein is CASGQGAPEAFF. The CDR3 region has the DNA TGTGCCAGCGGCCAGGGGGCTCCGGAAGCTTTCTTT.

This clonotype has just a few counts. The chain joins TRBV5-1 to TRBJ2-5; no firm D call. The CDR3 is 15 amino acids. The germline CDR1 and CDR2 sequences are SGHRS and YFSETQ. V was clipped by 0 bases and J by 1 base, with 10 bases between them. The CDR3 reads CASSLAVAGQETQYF. The CDR3, as DNA: TGCGCCAGCAGCTTGGCCGTGGCTGGCCAAGAGACCCAGTACTTC.

This sequence joins TRBV20-1 and TRBJ2-1; D call uncertain. V lost 3 bases and J 1 base, leaving 7 bases between the germline ends. CDR3 length: 13 residues. Germline values: CDR1 DFQATT, CDR2 SNEGSKA (reference sequence). For the CDR3, the DNA is TGCAGTGCTAGTATCCCGTCCTACAATGAGCAGTTCTTC. Protein: CSASIPSYNEQFF.

This clonotype appeared a few times. V and J are TRBV20-1 and TRBJ2-1; the match to TRBD1 covers 12 bases. Germline CDR1 reads DFQATT; CDR2 reads SNEGSKA (reference sequence). The V gene end was trimmed by 0 bases and the J gene end by 10 bases; junction bases not matched to a gene: 10. CDR3 length equals 16 residues. The CDR3 DNA reads as TGCAGTGCTAGAGATCAGGGACAGGGGGCCCCGGGGGAGCAGTTCTTC. It encodes CSARDQGQGAPGEQFF.

The chain carries TRBV9 and TRBJ2-5; D may match TRBD1 or TRBD2 (5 bases each). The CDR3 has 17 residues. The germline V gene has CDR1 SGDLS and CDR2 YYNGEE. V was pared by 0 bases and J by 7 bases, with 22 bases between. The CDR3: CASSVDPRGLGVGTQYF. The CDR3 region has the DNA TGTGCCAGCAGCGTAGATCCCCGGGGCCTGGGAGTGGGGACCCAGTACTTC.

This clonotype appeared a few times. V and J are TRBV20-1 and TRBJ2-2, with TRBD2 matching over 11 bases. V lost 0 bases and J lost 5; bases outside the gene matches: 2. This CDR3 comprises 15 residues. Germline-derived CDR1 and CDR2 are DFQATT and SNEGSKA (reference sequence). This CDR3 reads CSARDSGGATGELFF. CDR3 DNA sequence: TGCAGTGCTAGAGATAGCGGGGGGGCAACCGGGGAGCTGTTTTTT.

V is TRBV19 and J is TRBJ2-7; perhaps TRBD1 as D (6 bases). The CDR3 runs to 14 residues. Trimming took 5 bases from V and 1 from J, leaving 12 bases between them. Germline V gene data show CDR1 as LNHDA and CDR2 as SQIVND (reference sequence). The CDR3, as DNA: TGTGCCAGTAGTGTTGACAGGTGGTCCTACGAGCAGTACGTC. This encodes CASSVDRWSYEQYV.

The genes are TRBV5-1 and TRBJ2-1; TRBD1 aligns across 9 bases. The germline V gene has CDR1 SGHRS and CDR2 YFSETQ. The CDR3 contains 15 residues. V shed 4 bases and J 6 bases; nucleotides not matched to a gene: 8. The CDR3 DNA sequence: TGCGCCAGCAGCCTGGGACAGGGACGTATCAATGAGCAGTTCTTC. Translating gives CASSLGQGRINEQFF.

This clonotype has ten or more counts. The gene calls are TRBV7-2 and TRBJ2-7, with 8 bases lining up with TRBD1. With 5 bases clipped from V and 5 bases from J, the junction kept 8 bases outside the gene matches. Germline V gene data show CDR1 as SGHTA and CDR2 as FQGNSA. This CDR3 region has 14 residues. The CDR3 DNA sequence: TGTGCCAGCAGCACCGGACAGGGAAGGCACGAGCAGTACGTC. It encodes CASSTGQGRHEQYV.

At least ten counts were recorded for this clonotype. The chain combines TRBV28 with TRBJ1-1; possibly TRBD1 for D (6 bases). Germline-derived CDR1 and CDR2 are MDHEN and SYDVKM. The germline V and J ends were trimmed by 8 bases and 4 bases, with 14 bases remaining between them. This CDR3 has 13 residues. The CDR3 DNA sequence: TGTGCCAGCCGGACAGTCTCGGGCACTGAAGCTTTCTTT. As protein: CASRTVSGTEAFF.

The chain carries TRBV27 and TRBJ2-1; D might be TRBD1 (6 bases). CDR1 and CDR2 from the germline V gene are MNHEY and SMNVEV (reference sequence). Trimming shortened V by 5 bases and J by 2 bases, and 10 bases separated the two germline ends. This CDR3 is built from 14 residues. The CDR3 spells CASSRTATYNEQFF. CDR3 nucleotides: TGTGCCAGCAGTCGGACAGCTACCTACAATGAGCAGTTCTTC.

This clonotype occurred many times. This chain joins TRBV28 and TRBJ1-5; TRBD1 matches at 7 bases. Germline CDR1 is MDHEN and CDR2 is SYDVKM. The CDR3 has 14 residues. J gave up 3 bases and V 11 bases, and 10 bases lay outside the gene matches. The CDR3 is CAASTGTVNQPQHF. The CDR3 nucleotides read TGTGCCGCCAGCACCGGGACAGTCAATCAGCCCCAGCATTTT.

The chain couples TRBV29-1 to TRBJ2-5, with D unresolved. The J call may be faulty, since TRBJ2-1 better matches the DNA end. The CDR3 sequence is 13 residues long. The germline V gene encodes CDR1 SQVTM and CDR2 ANQGSEA. CDR3 nucleotide sequence: TGCAGCGCCCGAAACCTAAGGGAAGAGACCCAGTTCTTC. Translating it yields CSARNLREETQFF.

This clonotype has only a few counts. The rearrangement joins TRBV6-1 to TRBJ1-4; D is undetermined. The CDR3 runs 15 residues. The V end was cut by 4 bases, the J end by 0 bases, with 9 bases between. Germline assignment: CDR1 MNHNS and CDR2 SASEGT. The CDR3 spells CASSAILATNEKLFF. The CDR3 bases are TGTGCCAGCAGTGCCATACTTGCAACTAATGAAAAACTGTTTTTT.

This clonotype has at least ten counts. J is TRBJ1-2 and V is TRBV12-3 or TRBV12-4; D is undetermined. The V and J ends lost 0 bases and 4 bases respectively, with 9 bases between them. This CDR3 spans 14 amino acids. This chain's CDR3 is CASSLAIEGYGYTF. Written as DNA, the CDR3 is TGTGCCAGCAGTTTAGCGATAGAGGGCTATGGCTACACCTTC.

The chain is built from TRBV4-1 and TRBJ2-3; D is possibly TRBD2 (6 bases). The CDR3 has 14 residues. The germline CDR1 and CDR2 sequences are MGHRA and YSYEKL. V dropped 8 bases and J dropped 0 bases, with 12 bases sitting between them. The CDR3 DNA is TGCGCCAGCTCGGGACTCCAAAGCACAGATACGCAGTATTTT. Its protein is CASSGLQSTDTQYF.

This clonotype was observed many times. V gene TRBV28 combines with J gene TRBJ2-1; D not certain. This CDR3 region has 13 residues. The germline CDR1 and CDR2 sequences are MDHEN and SYDVKM. V lost 3 bases to trimming and J lost 3 bases, with 6 bases between them. The CDR3: CASSFAGYNEQFF. The CDR3 bases are TGTGCCAGCAGTTTTGCAGGCTACAATGAGCAGTTCTTC.